The TCR beta chain described here comes from a study of blood T cell repertoires in COVID-19. The data were produced by immunoSEQ multiplex PCR, yet TCRdb's version contains in-frame clones alone and is incomplete. The table includes some 350,000 clones, roughly 89% detected once. Germline loops: CDR1 SEHNR, CDR2 FQNEAQ (reference sequence). CDR3 length: 13 amino acids. Trimming removed 3 bases from V and 5 bases from J, with 8 bases in between. This clone turned up a few times. Sequencing was done on a sample of peripheral blood. This clonotype originated in a woman aged 18-29 years who had recovered from COVID-19. The V gene is TRBV7-9, the J gene TRBJ1-5; no reliable D call. The DNA for the CDR3 is TGTGCCAGCAGCTTTGGTCGGGATCAGCCCCAGCATTTT. Its protein product is CASSFGRDQPQHF. The entire variable domain, with the rest obtained from reference TRBV7-9 and TRBJ1-5, is as follows: DTGVSQNPRHKITKRGQNVTFRCDPISEHNRLYWYRQTLGQGPEFLTYFQNEAQLEKSRLLSDRFSAERPKGSFSTLEIQRTEQGDSAMYLCASSFGRDQPQHFGDGTRLSIL.